Shown below are 6 T cell receptor beta chains from a single sample sequenced in a study of shared clonotypes between healthy human individuals. CD45RO negativity and positive selection for CCR7 defined naive CD8 cells, a population that excluded terminally differentiated effector memory CD45RA+ cells. Data came from immunoSEQ multiplex PCR; TCRdb stores just in-frame clones and leaves some out. The sample records about 2.2 million clones, around 93% being singletons. Material: naive CD8+ T cells from PBMCs. These receptors were taken from a man aged 18 to 35 in good health. Some clones in this sample may be carry-over from other donors' samples.

The J gene is TRBJ2-1, the V gene TRBV7-3; TRBD2 matches 11 bases. With V trimmed by 1 base and J by 5 bases, 4 bases remained unmatched. The CDR3 consists of 16 residues. The germline gives CDR1 SGHTA, CDR2 FQGTGA. CDR3 DNA: TGTGCCAGCAGCTTAATGGGTAGCGGGAGGGACAATGAGCAGTTCTTC. It translates to CASSLMGSGRDNEQFF.

The chain recombines TRBV19 with TRBJ2-1, with D possibly called TRBD1 or TRBD2 (5 bases each). Germline-derived CDR1 and CDR2 are LNHDA and SQIVND (reference sequence). Between the trimmed V and J ends, which lost 5 bases and 4 bases, there was a span of 9 bases. This CDR3 has 13 residues. CDR3 sequence: CASSGGTYNEQFF. The CDR3 bases are TGTGCCAGTAGTGGGGGAACTTACAATGAGCAGTTCTTC.

Concerning this clone itself: The sample contains more than one DNA sequence encoding this CDR3. The chain uses TRBV11-2 and TRBJ2-1, with TRBD2 matching 7 bases. The CDR3 length is 15 residues. V lost 6 bases, J lost 0 bases, and 5 bases stayed unmatched. Per the germline V gene, CDR1 is SGHAT and CDR2 is FQNNGV. The CDR3, as DNA: TGTGCCAGCAGTTTGGGACTATCCTCCTACAATGAGCAGTTCTTC. This sequence encodes CASSLGLSSYNEQFF.

The chain carries TRBV5-1 and TRBJ2-1; TRBD1 agrees at 7 bases. This CDR3 region has 17 residues. The junction had 15 bases not matched to a gene; V was cut back by 4 bases and J by 5 bases. Germline CDR1 reads SGHRS; CDR2 reads YFSETQ. The CDR3, as DNA: TGCGCCAGCAGCCCGACAGGGTTTGCCGGCCGTCACAATGAGCAGTTCTTC. It codes for CASSPTGFAGRHNEQFF. Using reference TRBV5-1 and TRBJ2-1 for the parts outside the CDR3, the full variable domain is KAGVTQTPRYLIKTRGQQVTLSCSPISGHRSVSWYQQTPGQGLQFLFEYFSETQRNKGNFPGRFSGRQFSNSRSEMNVSTLELGDSALYLCASSPTGFAGRHNEQFFGPGTRLTVL.

This clone was observed a single time. The chain carries TRBV19 and TRBJ2-7, with D unresolved. Trimming shortened V by 5 bases and J by 2 bases, and 16 bases separated the two germline ends. Germline V gene data show CDR1 as LNHDA and CDR2 as SQIVND (reference sequence). This CDR3 region has 15 residues. For the CDR3, the DNA is TGTGCCAGTAGTGTTTCGGCAGATGCCACCTACGAGCAGTACTTC. It translates to CASSVSADATYEQYF.

In regard to this clone: Other DNA sequences of this sample code for an identical CDR3. The chain employs TRBV28 and TRBJ2-7, with D hard to call. This CDR3 region has 12 residues. V was pared by 2 bases and J by 1 base, with 3 bases between. The germline gives CDR1 MDHEN, CDR2 SYDVKM. The CDR3 sequence: CASSLGSYEQYF. The CDR3 bases are TGTGCCAGCAGTTTAGGTTCCTACGAGCAGTACTTC.